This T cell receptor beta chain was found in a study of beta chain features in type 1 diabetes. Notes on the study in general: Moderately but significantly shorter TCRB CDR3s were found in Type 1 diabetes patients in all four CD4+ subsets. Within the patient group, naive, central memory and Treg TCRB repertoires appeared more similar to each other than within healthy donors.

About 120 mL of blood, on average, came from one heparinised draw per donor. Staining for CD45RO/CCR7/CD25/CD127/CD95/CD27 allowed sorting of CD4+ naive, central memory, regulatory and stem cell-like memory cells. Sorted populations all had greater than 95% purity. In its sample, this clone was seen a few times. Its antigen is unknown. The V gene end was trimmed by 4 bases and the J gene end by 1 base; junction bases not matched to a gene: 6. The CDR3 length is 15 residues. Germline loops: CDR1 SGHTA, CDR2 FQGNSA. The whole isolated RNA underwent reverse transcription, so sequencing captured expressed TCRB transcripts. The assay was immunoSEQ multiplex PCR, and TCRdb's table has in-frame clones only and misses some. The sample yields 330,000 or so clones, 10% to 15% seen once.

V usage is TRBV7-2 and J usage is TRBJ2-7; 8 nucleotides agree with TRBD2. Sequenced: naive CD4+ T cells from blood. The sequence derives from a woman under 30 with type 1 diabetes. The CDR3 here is CASSSTGTSSYEQYF. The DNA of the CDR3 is TGTGCCAGCAGCTCAACCGGGACTAGTTCCTACGAGCAGTACTTC.